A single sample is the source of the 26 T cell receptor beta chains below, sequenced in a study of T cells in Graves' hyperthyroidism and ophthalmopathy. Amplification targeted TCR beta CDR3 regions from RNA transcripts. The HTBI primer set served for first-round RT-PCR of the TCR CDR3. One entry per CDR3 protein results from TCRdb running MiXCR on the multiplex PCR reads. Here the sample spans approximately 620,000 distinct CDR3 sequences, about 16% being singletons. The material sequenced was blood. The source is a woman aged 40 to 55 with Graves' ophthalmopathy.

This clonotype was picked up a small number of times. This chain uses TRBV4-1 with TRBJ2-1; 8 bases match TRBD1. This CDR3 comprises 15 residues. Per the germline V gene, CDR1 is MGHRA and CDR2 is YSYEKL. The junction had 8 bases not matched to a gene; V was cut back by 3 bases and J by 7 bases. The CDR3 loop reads CASSQGQAWPNEQFF. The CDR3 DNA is TGCGCCAGCAGCCAGGGACAGGCATGGCCTAATGAGCAGTTCTTC.

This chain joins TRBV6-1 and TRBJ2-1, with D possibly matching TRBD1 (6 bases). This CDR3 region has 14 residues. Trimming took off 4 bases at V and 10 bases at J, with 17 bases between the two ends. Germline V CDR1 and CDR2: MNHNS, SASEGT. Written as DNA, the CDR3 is TGTGCCAGCAGTGCCGCGGTCTCCACAGGGGAGCAGTTCTTC. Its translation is CASSAAVSTGEQFF.

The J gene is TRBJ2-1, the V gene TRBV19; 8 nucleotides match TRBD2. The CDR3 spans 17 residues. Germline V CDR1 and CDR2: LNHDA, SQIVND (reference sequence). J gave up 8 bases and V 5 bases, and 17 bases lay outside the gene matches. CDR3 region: CASSGAMGGLGGYEQFF. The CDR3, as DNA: TGTGCCAGTAGTGGGGCAATGGGGGGACTAGGTGGATATGAGCAGTTCTTC.

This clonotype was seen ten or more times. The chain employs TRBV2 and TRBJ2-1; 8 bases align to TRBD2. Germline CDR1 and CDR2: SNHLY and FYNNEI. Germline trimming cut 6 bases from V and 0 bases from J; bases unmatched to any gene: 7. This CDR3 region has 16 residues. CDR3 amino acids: CASRGTRGGSYNEQFF. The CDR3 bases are TGTGCCAGCAGGGGGACCCGGGGGGGCTCCTACAATGAGCAGTTCTTC.

CDR3 in DNA: TGTGCCAGCACCTCTTTCTCGGGCTATGAAAAACTGTTTTTT. Translating it yields CASTSFSGYEKLFF. The V gene is TRBV12-3 or TRBV12-4, the J gene TRBJ1-4; D unclear. V lost 7 bases and J 6 bases, leaving 15 bases between the germline ends. The CDR3 has 14 residues.

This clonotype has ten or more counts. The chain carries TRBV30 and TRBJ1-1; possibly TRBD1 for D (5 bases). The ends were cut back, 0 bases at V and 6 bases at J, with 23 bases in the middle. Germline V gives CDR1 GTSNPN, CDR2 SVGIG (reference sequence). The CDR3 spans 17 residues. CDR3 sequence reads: CAWSVLPYRLVRAEAFF. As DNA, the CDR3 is TGTGCCTGGAGTGTACTTCCTTACAGGCTGGTCCGGGCTGAAGCTTTCTTT.

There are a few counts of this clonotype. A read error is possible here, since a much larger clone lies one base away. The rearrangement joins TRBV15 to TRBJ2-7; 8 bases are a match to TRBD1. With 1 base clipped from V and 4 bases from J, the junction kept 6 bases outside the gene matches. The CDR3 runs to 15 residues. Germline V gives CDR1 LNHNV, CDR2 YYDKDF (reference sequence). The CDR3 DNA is TGTGCCACCAGCAGAGCGACAGGGGCTATTTACGAGCAGTACTTC. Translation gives CATSRATGAIYEQYF.

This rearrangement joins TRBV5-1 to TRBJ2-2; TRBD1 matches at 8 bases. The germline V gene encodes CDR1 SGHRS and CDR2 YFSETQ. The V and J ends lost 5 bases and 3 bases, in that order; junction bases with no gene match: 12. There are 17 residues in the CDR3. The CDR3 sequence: CASSLFGQGFDTGELFF. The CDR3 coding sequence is TGCGCCAGCAGTTTGTTCGGACAGGGCTTTGACACCGGGGAGCTGTTTTTT.

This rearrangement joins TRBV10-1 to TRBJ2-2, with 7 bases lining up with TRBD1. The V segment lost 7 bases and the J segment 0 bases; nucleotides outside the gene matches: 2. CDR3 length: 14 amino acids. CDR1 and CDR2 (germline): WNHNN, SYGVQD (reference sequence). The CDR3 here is CASKGQPNTGELFF. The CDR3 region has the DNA TGCGCCAGCAAGGGACAGCCGAACACCGGGGAGCTGTTTTTT.

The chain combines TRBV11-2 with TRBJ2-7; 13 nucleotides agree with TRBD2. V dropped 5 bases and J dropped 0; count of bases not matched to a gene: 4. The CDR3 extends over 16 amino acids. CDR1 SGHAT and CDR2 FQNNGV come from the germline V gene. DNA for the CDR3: TGTGCCAGCAGCCGGGGACTAGCGGGAATCTCCTACGAGCAGTACTTC. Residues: CASSRGLAGISYEQYF.

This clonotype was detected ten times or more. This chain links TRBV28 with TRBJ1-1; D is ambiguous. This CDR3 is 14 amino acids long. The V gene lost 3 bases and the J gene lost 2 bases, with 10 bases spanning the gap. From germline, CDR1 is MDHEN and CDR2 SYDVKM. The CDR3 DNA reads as TGTGCCAGCAGTTTCATCGGACGCAACACTGAAGCTTTCTTT. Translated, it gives CASSFIGRNTEAFF.

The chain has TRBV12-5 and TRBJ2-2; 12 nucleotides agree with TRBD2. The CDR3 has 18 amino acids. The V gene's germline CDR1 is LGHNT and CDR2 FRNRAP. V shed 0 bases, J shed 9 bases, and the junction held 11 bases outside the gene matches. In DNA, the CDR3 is TGTGCTAGTGGTTTGGTACCCCTAGCGGGGGGGCTTCCCCGGGAGCTGTTTTTT. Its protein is CASGLVPLAGGLPRELFF.

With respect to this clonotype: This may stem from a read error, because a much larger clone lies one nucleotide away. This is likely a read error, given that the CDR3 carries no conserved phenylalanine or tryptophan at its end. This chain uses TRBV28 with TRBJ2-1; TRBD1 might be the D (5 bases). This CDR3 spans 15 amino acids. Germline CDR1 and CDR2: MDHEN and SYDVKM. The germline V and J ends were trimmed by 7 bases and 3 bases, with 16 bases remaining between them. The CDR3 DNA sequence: TGTGCCAGCATGGAAACCAGGGCAAACTACAATGAGCAGTTCCTC. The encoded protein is CASMETRANYNEQFL.

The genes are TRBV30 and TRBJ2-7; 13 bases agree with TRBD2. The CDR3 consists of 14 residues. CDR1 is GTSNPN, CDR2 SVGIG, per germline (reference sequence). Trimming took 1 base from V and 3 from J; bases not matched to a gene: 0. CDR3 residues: CAWSGLAGGYEQYF. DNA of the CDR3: TGTGCCTGGAGTGGACTAGCGGGAGGCTACGAGCAGTACTTC. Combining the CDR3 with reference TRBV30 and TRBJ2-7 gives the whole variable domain SQTIHQWPATLVQPVGSPLSLECTVEGTSNPNLYWYRQAAGRGLQLLFYSVGIGQISSEVPQNLSASRPQDRQFILSSKKLLLSDSGFYLCAWSGLAGGYEQYFGPGTRLTVT.

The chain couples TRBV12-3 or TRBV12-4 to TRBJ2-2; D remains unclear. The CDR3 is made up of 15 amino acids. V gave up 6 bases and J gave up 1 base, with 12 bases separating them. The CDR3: CASSPRAQNTGELFF. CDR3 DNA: TGTGCCAGCAGCCCGAGAGCCCAGAACACCGGGGAGCTGTTTTTT.

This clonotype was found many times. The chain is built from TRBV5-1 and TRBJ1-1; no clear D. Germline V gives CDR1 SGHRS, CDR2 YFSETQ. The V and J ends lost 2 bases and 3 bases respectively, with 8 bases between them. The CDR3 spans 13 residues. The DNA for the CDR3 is TGCGCCAGCAGCTTTGCTGGTGACACTGAAGCTTTCTTT. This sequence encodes CASSFAGDTEAFF.

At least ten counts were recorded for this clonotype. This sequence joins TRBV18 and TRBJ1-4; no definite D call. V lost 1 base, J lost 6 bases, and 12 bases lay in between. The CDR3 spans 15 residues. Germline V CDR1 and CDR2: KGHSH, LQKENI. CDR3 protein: CASSPQGLEDEKLFF. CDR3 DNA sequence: TGTGCCAGCTCACCACAAGGGTTAGAGGATGAAAAACTGTTTTTT.

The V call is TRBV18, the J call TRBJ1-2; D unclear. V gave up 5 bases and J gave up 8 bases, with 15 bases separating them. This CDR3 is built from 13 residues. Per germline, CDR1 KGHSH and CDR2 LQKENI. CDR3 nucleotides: TGTGCCAGCTCAAGTAGCCGGGAAGAAGGCTACACCTTC. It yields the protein CASSSSREEGYTF.

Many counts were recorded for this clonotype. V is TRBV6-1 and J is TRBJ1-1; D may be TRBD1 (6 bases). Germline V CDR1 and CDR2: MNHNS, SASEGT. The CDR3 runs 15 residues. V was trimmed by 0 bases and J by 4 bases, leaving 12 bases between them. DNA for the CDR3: TGTGCCAGCAGTGAAGCGTGGCAGGGGAGCACTGAAGCTTTCTTT. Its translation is CASSEAWQGSTEAFF.

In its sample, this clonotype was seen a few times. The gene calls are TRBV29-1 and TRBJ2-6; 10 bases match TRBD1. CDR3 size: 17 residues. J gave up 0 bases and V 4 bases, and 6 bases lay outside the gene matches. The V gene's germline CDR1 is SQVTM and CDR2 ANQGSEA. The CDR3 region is CSVARTGGLSGANVLTF. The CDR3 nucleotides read TGCAGCGTTGCACGGACAGGGGGTCTCTCTGGGGCCAACGTCCTGACTTTC.

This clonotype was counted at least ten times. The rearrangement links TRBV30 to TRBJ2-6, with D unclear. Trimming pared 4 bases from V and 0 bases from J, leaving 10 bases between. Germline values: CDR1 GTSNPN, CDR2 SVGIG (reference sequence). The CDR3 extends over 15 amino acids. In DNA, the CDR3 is TGTGCCTGGACCCGTTCGAACTCTGGGGCCAACGTCCTGACTTTC. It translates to CAWTRSNSGANVLTF.

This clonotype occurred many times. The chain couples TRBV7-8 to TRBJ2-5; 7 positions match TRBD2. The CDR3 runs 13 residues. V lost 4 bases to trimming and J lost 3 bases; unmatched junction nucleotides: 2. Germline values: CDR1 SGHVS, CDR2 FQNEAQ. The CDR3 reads CASSWTREETQYF. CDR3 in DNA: TGTGCCAGCAGCTGGACTAGGGAAGAGACCCAGTACTTC.

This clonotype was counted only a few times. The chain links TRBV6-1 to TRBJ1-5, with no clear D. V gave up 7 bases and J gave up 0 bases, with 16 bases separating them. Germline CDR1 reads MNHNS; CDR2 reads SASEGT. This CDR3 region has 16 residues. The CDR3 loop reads CASNGLFRYSNQPQHF. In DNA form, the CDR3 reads TGTGCCAGCAATGGCTTATTTAGGTATAGCAATCAGCCCCAGCATTTT.

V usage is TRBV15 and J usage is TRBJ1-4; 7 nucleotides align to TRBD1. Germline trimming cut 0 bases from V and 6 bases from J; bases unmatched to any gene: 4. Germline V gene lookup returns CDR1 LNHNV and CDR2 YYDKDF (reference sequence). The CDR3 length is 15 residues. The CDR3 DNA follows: TGTGCCACCAGCAGAGAGGGACAGAGGGATGAAAAACTGTTTTTT. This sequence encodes CATSREGQRDEKLFF.

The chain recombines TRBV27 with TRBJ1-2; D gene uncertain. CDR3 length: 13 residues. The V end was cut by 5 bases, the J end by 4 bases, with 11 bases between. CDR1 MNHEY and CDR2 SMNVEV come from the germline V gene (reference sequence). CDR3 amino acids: CASSPIRSYGYTF. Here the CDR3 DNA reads TGTGCCAGCAGTCCTATTCGGAGCTATGGCTACACCTTC.

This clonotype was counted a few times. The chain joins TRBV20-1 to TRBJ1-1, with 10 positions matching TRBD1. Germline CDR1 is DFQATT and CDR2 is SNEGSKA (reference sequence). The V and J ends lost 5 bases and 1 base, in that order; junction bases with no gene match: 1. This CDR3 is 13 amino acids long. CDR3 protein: CSAGTGENTEAFF. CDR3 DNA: TGCAGTGCTGGGACAGGGGAGAACACTGAAGCTTTCTTT.